The T cell receptor beta chain under discussion was sequenced for a study of cytomegalovirus exposure and HLA in healthy donors. V shed 6 bases and J 1 base; nucleotides not matched to a gene: 3. Germline values: CDR1 MDHEN, CDR2 SYDVKM. There are 14 residues in the CDR3. PCR primers comprised 60 Vbeta and 13 Jbeta primers. Libraries were prepared by immunoSEQ multiplex PCR; TCRdb keeps only in-frame clonotypes and omits some of them. The sample contains about 150,000 clones, 68% of which appear only once. The sequenced sample was PBMCs. The chain employs TRBV28 and TRBJ2-7, with TRBD2 identical over 10 bases. This sequence originates from a man between 60 and 75 years old in good health and CMV-seronegative. The CDR3 DNA reads TGTGCCAGCAGCCGGACTAGCGGTTCCTACGAGCAGTACTTC. This gives the protein CASSRTSGSYEQYF. Together with reference TRBV28 and TRBJ2-7, the CDR3 gives the full variable domain: DVKVTQSSRYLVKRTGEKVFLECVQDMDHENMFWYRQDPGLGLRLIYFSYDVKMKEKGDIPEGYSVSREKKERFSLILESASTNQTSMYLCASSRTSGSYEQYFGPGTRLTVT.